These 11 T cell receptor beta chains were all obtained from the same sample, sequenced in a study of identical twins. TCRdb reprocessed the 5' RACE reads with MiXCR, giving one entry per CDR3 protein. Here the sample spans about 690,000 distinct CDR3 sequences, approximately 22% being singletons. These same data were also listed under a study on T cells expressing NK-cell markers.

Sample: PBMCs. Source of these receptors: a woman aged 18-30 years in good health.

The J gene is TRBJ2-3, the V gene TRBV7-8; 7 bases agree with TRBD2. The CDR3 spans 18 residues. Germline V gives CDR1 SGHVS, CDR2 FQNEAQ. V dropped 3 bases and J dropped 3; count of bases not matched to a gene: 15. The CDR3 DNA reads as TGTGCCAGCAGCTTGGGGAGGGCTGGCGGGACTGGTACAGATACGCAGTATTTT. Translation: CASSLGRAGGTGTDTQYF.

This clonotype was recorded a few times. The chain carries TRBV15 and TRBJ2-1; 8 bases match TRBD2. This CDR3 has 13 residues. J was trimmed by 9 bases and V by 0 bases; bases with no gene match: 1. Germline CDR1 is LNHNV and CDR2 is YYDKDF (reference sequence). The CDR3 DNA is TGTGCCACCAGCAGAGATCGGGGGGGTGAGCAGTTCTTC. Amino acids: CATSRDRGGEQFF.

This clonotype was seen only once. J is TRBJ2-7 and V is TRBV5-1, with TRBD1 matching over 8 bases. Germline-derived CDR1 and CDR2 are SGHRS and YFSETQ. This CDR3 has 14 amino acids. V shed 3 bases and J 3 bases; nucleotides not matched to a gene: 5. CDR3: CASSSLTGDYEQYF. CDR3 DNA: TGCGCCAGCAGCTCCCTGACAGGGGACTACGAGCAGTACTTC.

This chain uses TRBV20-1 with TRBJ2-1, with TRBD2 identical over 12 bases. From germline, CDR1 is DFQATT and CDR2 SNEGSKA (reference sequence). CDR3 length: 16 amino acids. Unmatched junction bases numbered 8, after V lost 2 bases and J lost 6 bases. The CDR3 coding sequence is TGCAGTGCTAGATTAGAGGGGACTAGCGGGTTCAATGAGCAGTTCTTC. Its translation is CSARLEGTSGFNEQFF.

J is TRBJ2-3 and V is TRBV5-1; 9 bases map to TRBD2. Trimming removed 4 bases from V and 2 bases from J; junction bases left unmatched: 11. Germline loops: CDR1 SGHRS, CDR2 YFSETQ. The CDR3 loop spans 17 amino acids. CDR3 coding DNA: TGCGCCAGCAGCCCCCGTGGTAGCGGGAGCTACACAGATACGCAGTATTTT. Translating gives CASSPRGSGSYTDTQYF. Combining the CDR3 with reference TRBV5-1 and TRBJ2-3 gives the whole variable domain KAGVTQTPRYLIKTRGQQVTLSCSPISGHRSVSWYQQTPGQGLQFLFEYFSETQRNKGNFPGRFSGRQFSNSRSEMNVSTLELGDSALYLCASSPRGSGSYTDTQYFGPGTRLTVL.

The chain recombines TRBV12-3 or TRBV12-4 with TRBJ2-7; the D gene is possibly TRBD2 (5 bases). V dropped 6 bases and J dropped 1 base, with 13 bases sitting between them. The CDR3 consists of 14 residues. CDR3 bases: TGTGCCAGCAGAACGCGGGCGACGTCCTACGAGCAGTACTTC. Amino acids: CASRTRATSYEQYF.

The table lists this clonotype with a few counts. The rearrangement joins TRBV28 to TRBJ1-1; 9 bases align to TRBD1. V was pared by 0 bases and J by 1 base, with 6 bases of the junction left unmatched. The CDR3 consists of 17 residues. Germline V gene lookup returns CDR1 MDHEN and CDR2 SYDVKM. This CDR3 is CASSLWGQGERNTEAFF. In DNA form, the CDR3 reads TGTGCCAGCAGTTTATGGGGACAGGGTGAAAGGAACACTGAAGCTTTCTTT.

This clonotype appeared a few times. The gene calls are TRBV14 and TRBJ2-7; no definite D call. V was shortened by 4 bases and J by 7 bases, with 11 bases between the two germline ends. This CDR3 has 12 residues. CDR1 and CDR2 from the germline V gene are SGHDN and FVKESK. The CDR3: CASSPRLGEQYF. In DNA form, the CDR3 reads TGTGCCAGCAGCCCAAGATTGGGAGAGCAGTACTTC.

The chain has TRBV23-1 and TRBJ2-1, with 7 bases aligning to TRBD2. TRBV23-1 is assigned to the ORF class and has an uncertain function. There are 13 residues in the CDR3. V trimming: 8 bases; J trimming: 8 bases; junction bases outside the gene matches: 9. CDR3 nucleotide sequence: TGCGCCAGCCCTCCCCCGGGGAGGGATGAGCAGTTCTTC. The encoded protein is CASPPPGRDEQFF.

This chain connects TRBV10-3 to TRBJ2-1; TRBD2 matches at 11 bases. Trimming cost V 10 bases and J 7 bases; bases outside gene matches: 12. The CDR3 has 15 amino acids. Germline loops: CDR1 ENHRY, CDR2 SYGVKD. The CDR3 protein is CATLGIAGGRNEQFF. The DNA of the CDR3 is TGTGCCACTTTGGGGATAGCGGGAGGGAGGAATGAGCAGTTCTTC.

This clonotype was recorded a few times. The gene calls are TRBV20-1 and TRBJ2-5; 7 bases agree with TRBD1. Germline assignment: CDR1 DFQATT and CDR2 SNEGSKA (reference sequence). With 0 bases clipped from V and 3 bases from J, the junction kept 7 bases outside the gene matches. This CDR3 contains 15 residues. DNA of the CDR3: TGCAGTGCTAGAGATCCGACAGGGATTGAAGAGACCCAGTACTTC. Amino acid sequence: CSARDPTGIEETQYF.